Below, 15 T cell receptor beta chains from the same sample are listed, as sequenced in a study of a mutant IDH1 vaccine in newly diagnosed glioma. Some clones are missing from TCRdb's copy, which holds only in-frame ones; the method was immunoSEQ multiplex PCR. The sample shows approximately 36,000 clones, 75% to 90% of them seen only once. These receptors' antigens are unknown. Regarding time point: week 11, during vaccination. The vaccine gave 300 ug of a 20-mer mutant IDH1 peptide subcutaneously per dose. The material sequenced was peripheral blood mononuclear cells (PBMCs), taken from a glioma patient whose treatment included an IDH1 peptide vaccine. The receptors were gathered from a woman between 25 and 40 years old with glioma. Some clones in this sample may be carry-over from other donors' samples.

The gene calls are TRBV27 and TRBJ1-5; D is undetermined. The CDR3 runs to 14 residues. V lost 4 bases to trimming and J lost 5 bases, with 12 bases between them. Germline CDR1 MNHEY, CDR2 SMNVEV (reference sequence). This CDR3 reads CASSSGIHYQPQHF. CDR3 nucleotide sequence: TGTGCCAGCAGTTCGGGGATACACTATCAGCCCCAGCATTTT.

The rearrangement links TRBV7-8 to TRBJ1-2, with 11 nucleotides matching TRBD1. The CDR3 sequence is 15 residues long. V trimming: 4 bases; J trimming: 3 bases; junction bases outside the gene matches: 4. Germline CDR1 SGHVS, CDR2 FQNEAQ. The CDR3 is CASSSGQGGDYGYTF. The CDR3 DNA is TGTGCCAGCAGCTCGGGACAGGGGGGTGACTATGGCTACACCTTC.

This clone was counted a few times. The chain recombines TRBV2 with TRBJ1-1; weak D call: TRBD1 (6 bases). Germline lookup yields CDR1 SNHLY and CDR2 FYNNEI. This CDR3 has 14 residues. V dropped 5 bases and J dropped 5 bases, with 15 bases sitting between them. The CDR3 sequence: CASSIGQRSTEAFF. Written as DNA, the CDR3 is TGTGCCAGCAGTATAGGACAGCGAAGTACTGAAGCTTTCTTT.

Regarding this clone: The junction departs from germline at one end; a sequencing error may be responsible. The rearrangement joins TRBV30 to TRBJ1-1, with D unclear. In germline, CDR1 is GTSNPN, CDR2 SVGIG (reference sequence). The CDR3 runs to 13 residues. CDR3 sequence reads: CTWTRQLNTEAFF. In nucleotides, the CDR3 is TGTACCTGGACGCGGCAGTTGAACACTGAAGCTTTCTTT.

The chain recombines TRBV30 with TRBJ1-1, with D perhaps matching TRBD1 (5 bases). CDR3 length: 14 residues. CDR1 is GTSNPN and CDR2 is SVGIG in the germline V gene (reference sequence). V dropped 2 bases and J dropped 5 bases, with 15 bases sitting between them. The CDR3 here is CAWSPPGVRTEAFF. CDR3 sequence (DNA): TGTGCCTGGAGTCCACCGGGGGTAAGGACTGAAGCTTTCTTT.

The CDR3 DNA reads TGCGCCAGCAGCGCAAACTCGGGCCACTCCTACAATGAGCAGTTCTTC. Its protein is CASSANSGHSYNEQFF. The chain combines TRBV4-1 with TRBJ2-1; D is unclear. V was trimmed by 5 bases and J by 0 bases, leaving 14 bases between them. Per germline, CDR1 MGHRA and CDR2 YSYEKL. The CDR3 consists of 16 residues.

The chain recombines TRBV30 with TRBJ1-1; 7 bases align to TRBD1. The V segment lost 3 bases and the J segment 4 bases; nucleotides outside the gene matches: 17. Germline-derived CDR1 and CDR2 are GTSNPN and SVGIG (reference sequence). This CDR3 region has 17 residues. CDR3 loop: CAWRSGTEGRVGTEAFF. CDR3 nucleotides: TGTGCCTGGAGATCCGGGACAGAAGGAAGGGTAGGCACTGAAGCTTTCTTT. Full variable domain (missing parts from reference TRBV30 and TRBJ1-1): SQTIHQWPATLVQPVGSPLSLECTVEGTSNPNLYWYRQAAGRGLQLLFYSVGIGQISSEVPQNLSASRPQDRQFILSSKKLLLSDSGFYLCAWRSGTEGRVGTEAFFGQGTRLTVV.

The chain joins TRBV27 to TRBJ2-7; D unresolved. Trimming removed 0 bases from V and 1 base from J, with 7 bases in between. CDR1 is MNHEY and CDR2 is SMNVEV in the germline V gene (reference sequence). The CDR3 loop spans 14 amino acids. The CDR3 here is CASSLSPVSYEQYF. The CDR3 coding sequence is TGTGCCAGCAGTTTATCGCCGGTATCCTACGAGCAGTACTTC.

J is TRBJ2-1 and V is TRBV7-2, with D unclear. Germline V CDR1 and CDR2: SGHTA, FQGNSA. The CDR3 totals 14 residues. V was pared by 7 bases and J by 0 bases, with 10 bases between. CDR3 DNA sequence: TGTGCCAGCAACAGCAGGAGCTCCTACAATGAGCAGTTCTTC. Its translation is CASNSRSSYNEQFF.

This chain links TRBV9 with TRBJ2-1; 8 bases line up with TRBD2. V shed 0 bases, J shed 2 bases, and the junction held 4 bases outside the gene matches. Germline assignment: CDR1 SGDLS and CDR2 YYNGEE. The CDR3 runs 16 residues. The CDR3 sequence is CASSVGAGGPYNEQFF. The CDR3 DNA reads TGTGCCAGCAGCGTAGGGGCGGGAGGTCCCTACAATGAGCAGTTCTTC.

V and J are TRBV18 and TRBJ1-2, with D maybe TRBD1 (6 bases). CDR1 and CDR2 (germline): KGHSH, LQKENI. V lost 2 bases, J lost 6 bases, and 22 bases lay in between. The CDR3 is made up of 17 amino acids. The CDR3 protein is CASSPWNRAPGSDGYTF. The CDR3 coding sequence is TGTGCCAGCTCACCATGGAACAGGGCCCCCGGGTCCGATGGCTACACCTTC. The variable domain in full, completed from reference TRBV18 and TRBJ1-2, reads NAGVMQNPRHLVRRRGQEARLRCSPMKGHSHVYWYRQLPEEGLKFMVYLQKENIIDESGMPKERFSAEFPKEGPSILRIQQVVRGDSAAYFCASSPWNRAPGSDGYTFGSGTRLTVV.

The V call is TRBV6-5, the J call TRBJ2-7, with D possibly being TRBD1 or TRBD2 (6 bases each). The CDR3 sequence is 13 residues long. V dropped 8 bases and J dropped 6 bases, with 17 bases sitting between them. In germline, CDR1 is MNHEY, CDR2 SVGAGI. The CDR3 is CASCKWGAGEQYF. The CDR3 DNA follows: TGTGCCAGCTGTAAATGGGGGGCGGGCGAGCAGTACTTC.

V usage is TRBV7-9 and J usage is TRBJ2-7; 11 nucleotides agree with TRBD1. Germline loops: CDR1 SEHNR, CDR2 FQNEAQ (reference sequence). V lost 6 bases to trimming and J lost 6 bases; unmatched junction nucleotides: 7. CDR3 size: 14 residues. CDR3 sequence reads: CASSTGQGESEQYF. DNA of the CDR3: TGTGCCAGCAGTACGGGACAGGGGGAGTCCGAGCAGTACTTC.

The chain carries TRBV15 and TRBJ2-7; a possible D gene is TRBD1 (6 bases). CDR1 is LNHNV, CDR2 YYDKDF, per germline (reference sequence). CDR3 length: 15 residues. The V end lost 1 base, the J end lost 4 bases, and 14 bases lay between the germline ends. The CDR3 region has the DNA TGTGCCACCAGCAGAGGGGCAGGGGCTCTGTACGAGCAGTACTTC. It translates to CATSRGAGALYEQYF.

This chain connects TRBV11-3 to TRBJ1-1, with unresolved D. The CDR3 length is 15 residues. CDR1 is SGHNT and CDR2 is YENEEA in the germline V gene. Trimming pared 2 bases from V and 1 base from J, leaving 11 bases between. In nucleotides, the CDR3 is TGTGCCAGCAGCTTAAGAAAACCAGAGAACACTGAAGCTTTCTTT. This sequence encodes CASSLRKPENTEAFF. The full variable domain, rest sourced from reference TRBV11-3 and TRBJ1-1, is EAGVVQSPRYKIIEKKQPVAFWCNPISGHNTLYWYLQNLGQGPELLIRYENEEAVDDSQLPKDRFSAERLKGVDSTLKIQPAELGDSAVYLCASSLRKPENTEAFFGQGTRLTVV.